These T cell receptor beta chains were read from a single sample in a study of T-cell reconstitution after alpha-beta-depleted transplantation in children. TCRdb fed the PCR reads into MiXCR, producing one record per CDR3 protein. The sample includes hundreds of thousands of distinct CDR3 sequences, 6.5% to 9% of them seen just once. Sequenced material: PBMCs, mostly from graft donor cells, taken 180 days after TCRalphabeta/CD19-depleted stem cell transplant. The receptor source for this set is a male patient aged 10 to 17 who had a stem cell transplant for acute lymphoblastic leukemia, so the T cells may come from the graft donor. Each CDR3 is given with its conserved first and last residue. D genes are given only for firm matches. Only part of the rows carry a size: once, few, many, or a class if the clone is expanded.

j_gene	v_gene	abundance	d_gene	CDR3nt	CDR3aa
TRBJ2-3	TRBV12-3/TRBV12-4	many	TRBD2	TGTGCCAGCAAGGAAGGCGGCGGGGGGGCAGATACGCAGTATTTT	CASKEGGGGADTQYF
TRBJ2-7	TRBV6-1	many	.	TGTGCCAGCAGCTCGGGACAGCTTAAAAATGGGGGGGTCGGCGAGCAGTACTTC	CASSSGQLKNGGVGEQYF
TRBJ2-7	TRBV12-3/TRBV12-4	many	.	TGTGCCAGCACCCTGGCTGGGGGCGAGCAGTACTTC	CASTLAGGEQYF
TRBJ1-1	TRBV4-3	many	.	TGCGCCAGCAGCCAACTCAGACAGCTCCTTCCTGAAGCTTTCTTT	CASSQLRQLLPEAFF
TRBJ1-2	TRBV6-5	many	TRBD1	TGTGCCAGCAGTTACTTAACGGGACAGAAGTCCTATGGCTACACCTTC	CASSYLTGQKSYGYTF
TRBJ1-1	TRBV28	many	.	TGTGCCAGCAGTATCGGTAGGGGGTCCACTGAAGCTTTCTTT	CASSIGRGSTEAFF
TRBJ1-4	TRBV7-2	many	.	TGTGCCAGCAGCTTACCTTTGGGGTTTAATGAAAAACTGTTTTTT	CASSLPLGFNEKLFF
TRBJ2-7	TRBV4-1	.	.	TGCGCCAGCAGCCAAGATCAGCCCTCCTACGAGCAGTACTTC	CASSQDQPSYEQYF
TRBJ1-1	TRBV6-5	many	.	TGTGCCAGCAGTTACTCGGCCAAGGGGAACACTGAAGCTTTCTTT	CASSYSAKGNTEAFF
TRBJ2-5	TRBV15	many	.	TGTGCCACCAGCAGAGATTGGGAAGAGACCCAGTACTTC	CATSRDWEETQYF
TRBJ2-7	TRBV4-2	many	.	TGTGCCAGCAGCTCGGACTCCCTTTTCTACGAGCAGTACTTC	CASSSDSLFYEQYF
TRBJ1-5	TRBV28	many	.	TGTGCCAGCTCCGGGGGGGACTATAGCAATCAGCCCCAGCATTTT	CASSGGDYSNQPQHF
TRBJ2-7	TRBV7-9	many	.	TGTGCCAGCAGCTTAGGGGGGGAGTACGAGCAGTACTTC	CASSLGGEYEQYF
TRBJ2-2	TRBV28	many	TRBD1	TGTGCCAGCAGTTTCTACAGGGGGCTGACCGGGGAGCTGTTTTTT	CASSFYRGLTGELFF
TRBJ2-3	TRBV2	.	TRBD2	TGTGCCAGCAGTGAAGCCGTCCGGGGGGGGCATACGCAGTATTTT	CASSEAVRGGHTQYF
TRBJ2-5	TRBV18	many	TRBD1	TGTGCCAGCTCACCGGGACAGGAGGAGACCCAGTACTTC	CASSPGQEETQYF
TRBJ2-3	TRBV28	many	.	TGTGCCAGCAGCCTCCACCGGATTAGCACAGATACGCAGTATTTT	CASSLHRISTDTQYF
TRBJ1-2	TRBV6-1	many	.	TGTGCCACCCCTGGGGTGGGGACTAATAACTATGGCTACACCTTC	CATPGVGTNNYGYTF
TRBJ1-1	TRBV10-3	many	TRBD1	TGTGCCATCAGTGAGGGACAGGGGCTGGTAGAAGCTTTCTTT	CAISEGQGLVEAFF
TRBJ2-1	TRBV7-3	many	TRBD2	TGTGCCAGCAGCTTCGGACTAGCGCCTTACAATGAGCAGTTCTTC	CASSFGLAPYNEQFF
TRBJ1-3	TRBV5-6	many	.	TGTGCCAGCAGCCCCCAGGGAGGGTACGGAAACACCATATATTTT	CASSPQGGYGNTIYF
TRBJ1-4	TRBV7-8	many	TRBD1	TGTGCCAGCAGCCGAACGACAGGGGTCGGTGAAAAACTGTTTTTT	CASSRTTGVGEKLFF
TRBJ2-2	TRBV6-1	many	.	TGTGCCAGCACCAATGCCCTGGACACCTATACCGGGGAGCTGTTTTTT	CASTNALDTYTGELFF
TRBJ2-5	TRBV5-4	many	TRBD2	TGTGCCAGCAGCTTCGGACTAGCGGATAGTAAAATCATCCCCCAAGAGACCCAGTACTTC	CASSFGLADSKIIPQETQYF
TRBJ1-5	TRBV12-3/TRBV12-4	many	.	TGTGCCAGCAGTTTGGGCCCCAATCAGCCCCAGCATTTT	CASSLGPNQPQHF
TRBJ2-2	TRBV5-4	.	TRBD1	TGTGCCAGCAGACCCGGGACAGGGGGCGCAACCGGGGAGCTGTTTTTT	CASRPGTGGATGELFF
TRBJ1-1	TRBV27	many	.	TGTCCCAGCAGTTTTTTAGGAGGGGAAGCTTTCTTT	CPSSFLGGEAFF
TRBJ2-2	TRBV7-2	few	.	TGTGCCAGCAGCACCCGGACAGCTTCGAACACCGGGGAGCTGTTTTTT	CASSTRTASNTGELFF
TRBJ2-5	TRBV9	many	.	TGTGCCAGCAGCGCAACAGGGTTTCAAGAGACCCAGTACTTC	CASSATGFQETQYF